The clone carrying this T cell receptor beta chain was picked up many times. Its antigen is undetermined. The source of the sample is a study of T cells in Graves' hyperthyroidism and ophthalmopathy. Germline CDR1 and CDR2: SNHLY and FYNNEI. Trimming cost V 8 bases and J 5 bases, with 15 bases left between them. CDR3 length: 13 residues. RNA transcripts served as the template for amplifying TCR beta CDR3 regions. First-round RT-PCR targeting the TCR CDR3 was performed with the HTBI primer set. One entry per CDR3 protein, called by TCRdb with MiXCR from the multiplex PCR reads. The sample gives more than 500,000 distinct CDR3 sequences, around 50% of which show up once; about 45% is in the top ten. Findings and limits, study-wide: Ophthalmopathy and stable hyperthyroidism were told apart by a 13 V-J model.

The rearrangement joins TRBV2 to TRBJ2-5, with D possibly TRBD2 on 6 matching bases. The receptor was derived from an adult woman with Graves' disease, either hyperthyroidism or ophthalmopathy (not recorded which). Sequencing used peripheral blood or thyroid tissue (not recorded which). The CDR3 reads CASFSGGVETQYF. The CDR3 DNA reads TGTGCCAGCTTTAGCGGAGGAGTGGAGACCCAGTACTTC.